The 16 T cell receptor beta chains below all came from one sample that was sequenced in a study of T cell repertoires in cytomegalovirus infection. Their recognized antigens are unknown. TCRdb ran MiXCR on the reads and lists one entry per CDR3 protein. The table records 750,000 to 950,000 distinct CDR3 sequences, about 29% of them present only once. The input for sequencing was cultured CD8+ T cells from PBMCs, taken from culture after CMV antigen stimulation. These receptors all come from a human donor in good health (CMV status not recorded). Some clones in this sample may be carry-over from other donors' samples.

The chain couples TRBV27 to TRBJ2-3; D could derive from TRBD1 or TRBD2 (5 bases each). V lost 6 bases and J lost 3, with 13 bases in between. CDR1 MNHEY and CDR2 SMNVEV come from the germline V gene (reference sequence). The CDR3 is 14 residues long. CDR3 residues: CASSPRWGTDTQYF. CDR3 nucleotide sequence: TGTGCCAGCAGCCCCCGATGGGGGACAGATACGCAGTATTTT.

This clonotype has at least ten counts. The chain combines TRBV6-5 with TRBJ2-2; weak D call: TRBD1 (5 bases). Looked up from germline, CDR1 is MNHEY and CDR2 is SVGAGI. The V gene lost 0 bases and the J gene lost 6 bases, with 8 bases spanning the gap. This CDR3 has 14 amino acids. The chain's CDR3 is CASSYSRGPGELFF. In DNA, the CDR3 is TGTGCCAGCAGTTACTCAAGGGGCCCCGGGGAGCTGTTTTTT.

This clonotype showed up just a few times. The gene calls are TRBV6-5 and TRBJ2-1, with TRBD2 identical over 11 bases. Germline CDR1 MNHEY, CDR2 SVGAGI. V gave up 9 bases and J gave up 4 bases; unmatched junction bases: 8. This CDR3 spans 15 amino acids. The CDR3 loop reads CASLAGGPGYNEQFF. The CDR3 DNA is TGTGCCAGTTTAGCGGGGGGGCCGGGATACAATGAGCAGTTCTTC.

This clonotype was counted many times. V usage is TRBV2 and J usage is TRBJ1-2; D unresolved. Germline CDR1 reads SNHLY; CDR2 reads FYNNEI. V was shortened by 3 bases and J by 3 bases, with 23 bases between the two germline ends. The CDR3 consists of 18 residues. CDR3 residues: CASSENHLDPRRYYGYTF. CDR3 coding DNA: TGTGCCAGCAGTGAGAACCACCTTGACCCCCGGCGGTACTATGGCTACACCTTC.

The chain combines TRBV28 with TRBJ1-5; D is uncertain. Germline CDR1 is MDHEN and CDR2 is SYDVKM. This CDR3 region has 14 residues. With 5 bases removed from V and 4 bases from J, the gap between germline ends came to 12 bases. The CDR3 DNA follows: TGTGCCAGCAGTCACTATTTCTTAAATCAGCCCCAGCATTTT. As protein: CASSHYFLNQPQHF. The variable domain in full, completed from reference TRBV28 and TRBJ1-5, reads DVKVTQSSRYLVKRTGEKVFLECVQDMDHENMFWYRQDPGLGLRLIYFSYDVKMKEKGDIPEGYSVSREKKERFSLILESASTNQTSMYLCASSHYFLNQPQHFGDGTRLSIL.

The chain combines TRBV14 with TRBJ1-4; 9 nucleotides line up with TRBD1. This CDR3 contains 17 residues. CDR1 is SGHDN and CDR2 is FVKESK in the germline V gene. V lost 1 base to trimming and J lost 5 bases; unmatched junction nucleotides: 8. The CDR3 region has the DNA TGTGCCAGCAGCCAAGGGCCGGGACAGGGATTGAATGAAAAACTGTTTTTT. Protein sequence: CASSQGPGQGLNEKLFF.

V and J are TRBV10-3 and TRBJ1-2, with D unresolved. Germline assignment: CDR1 ENHRY and CDR2 SYGVKD. Between the trimmed V and J ends, which lost 2 bases and 4 bases, there was a span of 11 bases. The CDR3 loop spans 14 amino acids. CDR3 coding DNA: TGTGCCATCAGTGAGGGGCCTACCCCCTATGGCTACACCTTC. Translated: CAISEGPTPYGYTF.

The rearrangement links TRBV27 to TRBJ2-5; 8 bases map to TRBD1. V was pared by 4 bases and J by 1 base, with 5 bases of the junction left unmatched. Germline V CDR1 and CDR2: MNHEY, SMNVEV (reference sequence). The CDR3 is 15 amino acids. Written as DNA, the CDR3 is TGTGCCAGCAGTTCCGTCGGGACAGGCCAAGAGACCCAGTACTTC. Translated: CASSSVGTGQETQYF.

Points on this clonotype: A much larger clone lies one base from this, so it may be a read error. Given the absence of the conserved phenylalanine or tryptophan at the CDR3 end, a read error is likely. V is TRBV7-6 and J is TRBJ1-6, with 7 bases lining up with TRBD1. The CDR3 runs 15 residues. The germline CDR1 and CDR2 sequences are SGHVS and FNYEAQ. Losses at the gene ends were 3 bases for V and 5 bases for J; bases not matched to a gene: 4. DNA of the CDR3: TGTGCCAGCAGCTTTGGGACAGAAGATAATTCACCCCTCCACTGT. Translating gives CASSFGTEDNSPLHC.

The CDR3 nucleotides read TGTGCCCCTCCTAACACCTACCCCACAGATACGCAGTATTTT. This gives the protein CAPPNTYPTDTQYF. This chain links TRBV6-1 with TRBJ2-3; D is ambiguous. Trimming shortened V by 11 bases and J by 2 bases, and 17 bases separated the two germline ends. Germline assignment: CDR1 MNHNS and CDR2 SASEGT. This CDR3 is 14 amino acids long.

This sequence joins TRBV6-6 and TRBJ2-7, with D uncertain. The V and J ends lost 0 bases and 0 bases respectively, with 9 bases between them. Germline-derived CDR1 and CDR2 are MNHNY and SVGAGI (reference sequence). The CDR3 runs to 15 residues. CDR3 protein: CASSYSMLGSYEQYF. CDR3 DNA sequence: TGTGCCAGCAGTTACTCGATGCTGGGCTCCTACGAGCAGTACTTC.

V and J are TRBV27 and TRBJ1-4; D is perhaps TRBD1 (5 bases). Germline CDR1 MNHEY, CDR2 SMNVEV (reference sequence). Trimming took 0 bases from V and 0 from J, leaving 11 bases between them. CDR3 size: 17 residues. This chain's CDR3 is CASSLSGVPTTNEKLFF. Here the CDR3 DNA reads TGTGCCAGCAGTTTATCGGGGGTTCCCACAACTAATGAAAAACTGTTTTTT.

This clonotype appeared a few times. The chain couples TRBV10-3 to TRBJ1-5; D unclear. Trimming pared 3 bases from V and 0 bases from J, leaving 6 bases between. Germline assignment: CDR1 ENHRY and CDR2 SYGVKD. The CDR3 has 14 residues. The chain's CDR3 is CAISEGYSNQPQHF. The CDR3 DNA reads as TGTGCCATCAGTGAAGGGTATAGCAATCAGCCCCAGCATTTT.

This chain joins TRBV6-5 and TRBJ2-1; TRBD2 agrees at 8 bases. The J segment lost 6 bases and the V segment lost 1 base, leaving 2 bases of the junction unmatched. The CDR3 contains 14 residues. The germline CDR1 and CDR2 sequences are MNHEY and SVGAGI. The CDR3 sequence: CASSYYRGGNEQFF. Written as DNA, the CDR3 is TGTGCCAGCAGTTACTACCGGGGGGGCAATGAGCAGTTCTTC.

A single count supports this clonotype. The rearrangement joins TRBV12-3 or TRBV12-4 to TRBJ2-3; 12 bases are a match to TRBD2. J gave up 11 bases and V 5 bases, and 8 bases lay outside the gene matches. The CDR3 runs 14 residues. DNA for the CDR3: TGTGCCAGCAGTCGGACTAGCGGGGCCGAGGGGCAGTATTTT. It is translated as CASSRTSGAEGQYF.

V gene TRBV20-1 combines with J gene TRBJ2-7, with TRBD2 matching 11 bases. The CDR3 sequence is 14 residues long. The germline V gene has CDR1 DFQATT and CDR2 SNEGSKA (reference sequence). The V and J ends lost 5 bases and 0 bases, in that order; junction bases with no gene match: 3. The CDR3 DNA reads as TGCAGTGCTGCTAGCGGGGGGAACTCCTACGAGCAGTACTTC. It specifies CSAASGGNSYEQYF.